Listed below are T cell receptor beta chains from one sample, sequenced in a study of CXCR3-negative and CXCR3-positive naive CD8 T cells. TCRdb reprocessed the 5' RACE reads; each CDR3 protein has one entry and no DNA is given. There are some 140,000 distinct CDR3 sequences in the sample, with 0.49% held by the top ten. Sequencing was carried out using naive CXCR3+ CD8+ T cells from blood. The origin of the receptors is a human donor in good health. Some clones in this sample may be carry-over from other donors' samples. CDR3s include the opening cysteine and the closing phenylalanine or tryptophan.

CDR3 protein: CSVHSTDPEAFF
J gene: TRBJ1-1
V gene: TRBV29-1

CDR3 protein: CASSRRAGDTGELFF
J gene: TRBJ2-2
V gene: TRBV7-8

CDR3 protein: CAISESDRVRNQPQHF
J gene: TRBJ1-5
V gene: TRBV10-3

CDR3 protein: CASSLAGVREQYF
J gene: TRBJ2-7
V gene: TRBV6-5

CDR3 protein: CASSFHPGTSSSYPIEQYF
J gene: TRBJ2-7
V gene: TRBV27

CDR3 protein: CASSQEWGTEAFF
J gene: TRBJ1-1
V gene: TRBV14

CDR3 protein: CASSLTVGQGLYEQYF
J gene: TRBJ2-7
V gene: TRBV7-9

CDR3 protein: CASSVLAGAEQFF
J gene: TRBJ2-1
V gene: TRBV6-4

CDR3 protein: CASSSLGLVGGELFF
J gene: TRBJ2-2
V gene: TRBV7-9

CDR3 protein: CASSYLYTDTQYF
J gene: TRBJ2-3
V gene: TRBV5-1

CDR3 protein: CSVETVDRTYEQYF
J gene: TRBJ2-7
V gene: TRBV29-1

CDR3 protein: CASSLTRDTPASYEQYF
J gene: TRBJ2-7
V gene: TRBV28

CDR3 protein: CSARDRDSSYEQYF
J gene: TRBJ2-7
V gene: TRBV20-1

CDR3 protein: CASSYTQGAYEQYF
J gene: TRBJ2-7
V gene: TRBV6-6

CDR3 protein: CASSSGADLSNQPQHF
J gene: TRBJ1-5
V gene: TRBV12-3/TRBV12-4

CDR3 protein: CASSRAGGPDEQYF
J gene: TRBJ2-7
V gene: TRBV28

CDR3 protein: CASSLAVSTDTQYF
J gene: TRBJ2-3
V gene: TRBV4-1

CDR3 protein: CASSLIVARGGETQYF
J gene: TRBJ2-5
V gene: TRBV7-9

CDR3 protein: CASRKRGGDTRNTEAFF
J gene: TRBJ1-1
V gene: TRBV21-1

CDR3 protein: CASTSGTGWGEQYF
J gene: TRBJ2-7
V gene: TRBV12-3/TRBV12-4

CDR3 protein: CASSPSLDLNTEAFF
J gene: TRBJ1-1
V gene: TRBV27

CDR3 protein: CSAAGRVGADTQYF
J gene: TRBJ2-3
V gene: TRBV29-1

CDR3 protein: CSALRDSISYEQYF
J gene: TRBJ2-7
V gene: TRBV20-1

CDR3 protein: CAWSEVSGTEAFF
J gene: TRBJ1-1
V gene: TRBV30

CDR3 protein: CASSLFPAGDSNEQFF
J gene: TRBJ2-1
V gene: TRBV27

CDR3 protein: CASRAGTGRSYNEQFF
J gene: TRBJ2-1
V gene: TRBV7-2

CDR3 protein: CASSLTGTGAYEQYF
J gene: TRBJ2-7
V gene: TRBV3-1

CDR3 protein: CASSTGLAGDPEQFF
J gene: TRBJ2-1
V gene: TRBV7-8

CDR3 protein: CASSLVAGRTDTQYF
J gene: TRBJ2-3
V gene: TRBV7-6

CDR3 protein: CSVDVGGAQETQYF
J gene: TRBJ2-5
V gene: TRBV29-1

CDR3 protein: CASSDRPGTAPYEQYF
J gene: TRBJ2-7
V gene: TRBV9

CDR3 protein: CASSSGQKVLYEQYF
J gene: TRBJ2-7
V gene: TRBV7-9

CDR3 protein: CASSLVSFKVAGDNEQFF
J gene: TRBJ2-1
V gene: TRBV12-3/TRBV12-4

CDR3 protein: CASSPGPDLLNQPQHF
J gene: TRBJ1-5
V gene: TRBV6-5

CDR3 protein: CASSQDSGVEETQYF
J gene: TRBJ2-5
V gene: TRBV3-1

CDR3 protein: CASSSDGRDGYTF
J gene: TRBJ1-2
V gene: TRBV5-5

CDR3 protein: CASSLVGSANNERFF
J gene: TRBJ2-1
V gene: TRBV5-5

CDR3 protein: CSAPGERESTGELFF
J gene: TRBJ2-2
V gene: TRBV20-1

CDR3 protein: CASSALAYQETQYF
J gene: TRBJ2-5
V gene: TRBV28

CDR3 protein: CASSFPVKETQYF
J gene: TRBJ2-5
V gene: TRBV7-8

CDR3 protein: CATSRQGGRVQYF
J gene: TRBJ2-3
V gene: TRBV15

CDR3 protein: CASSEGWSNQPQHF
J gene: TRBJ1-5
V gene: TRBV25-1

CDR3 protein: CASSHGTGGFEQYF
J gene: TRBJ2-7
V gene: TRBV4-3

CDR3 protein: CASSERRSPYEQYF
J gene: TRBJ2-7
V gene: TRBV6-5